The rows below give T cell receptor beta chains drawn from one sample of a study of blood T cells in healthy people across ages. TCRdb re-analysed the 5' RACE reads in MiXCR, keeping a single row per CDR3 protein. The sample lists a few hundred thousand distinct CDR3 sequences, roughly a quarter occurring once. The data also belong to a second study, concerning T cells of mothers and their children.

The sample comprised blood. The source of these receptors is a boy aged 2-15 years in good health. Both conserved end residues are part of each CDR3. Fields, in order: D gene, V gene, clone size, J gene, CDR3 protein, CDR3 DNA. The D gene is left open where the match is weak. A clone size is listed for some rows: how often the clone was seen (once, few, many), or a class if it is expanded.

d_call: -; v_call: TRBV27; clone_size: few; j_call: TRBJ2-7; cdr3_aa: CASSLSQGTYEQYF; cdr3_nt: TGTGCCAGCAGTTTAAGTCAGGGGACCTACGAGCAGTACTTC
d_call: -; v_call: TRBV28; clone_size: -; j_call: TRBJ2-5; cdr3_aa: CASSLWAGQETQYF; cdr3_nt: TGTGCCAGCAGTTTATGGGCAGGACAAGAGACCCAGTACTTC
d_call: -; v_call: TRBV7-3; clone_size: -; j_call: TRBJ2-5; cdr3_aa: CASSQTTGTTQYF; cdr3_nt: TGTGCCAGCAGCCAGACAACCGGGACGACCCAGTACTTC
d_call: -; v_call: TRBV6-1; clone_size: -; j_call: TRBJ1-1; cdr3_aa: CASSEAWGGRIEAFF; cdr3_nt: TGTGCCAGCAGTGAAGCGTGGGGGGGGAGGATTGAAGCTTTCTTT
d_call: TRBD2; v_call: TRBV7-9; clone_size: few; j_call: TRBJ2-7; cdr3_aa: CASSPGLAGVDEQYF; cdr3_nt: TGTGCCAGCAGCCCCGGCCTAGCGGGAGTCGACGAGCAGTACTTC
d_call: -; v_call: TRBV25-1; clone_size: -; j_call: TRBJ2-3; cdr3_aa: CASGDPVDTQYF; cdr3_nt: TGTGCCAGCGGCGACCCCGTGGATACGCAGTATTTT
d_call: -; v_call: TRBV21-1; clone_size: few; j_call: TRBJ2-7; cdr3_aa: CASFDTGGSLWQYF; cdr3_nt: TGTGCCAGCTTTGATACAGGGGGGAGTCTATGGCAGTACTTC
d_call: TRBD1; v_call: TRBV7-2; clone_size: -; j_call: TRBJ1-5; cdr3_aa: CASSSPGGGNQPQHF; cdr3_nt: TGTGCCAGCAGCTCACCAGGGGGCGGCAATCAGCCCCAGCATTTT
d_call: -; v_call: TRBV29-1; clone_size: -; j_call: TRBJ2-2; cdr3_aa: CSVEGAGEAGELLF; cdr3_nt: TGCAGCGTTGAAGGTGCAGGGGAAGCCGGGGAGCTGCTTTTT
d_call: -; v_call: TRBV12-3/TRBV12-4; clone_size: few; j_call: TRBJ2-5; cdr3_aa: CASSFHRLETQYF; cdr3_nt: TGTGCCAGCAGTTTCCACAGATTAGAGACCCAGTACTTC
d_call: -; v_call: TRBV27; clone_size: few; j_call: TRBJ2-5; cdr3_aa: CASSPLYTLETQYF; cdr3_nt: TGTGCCAGCAGTCCATTATATACCCTCGAGACCCAGTACTTC
d_call: -; v_call: TRBV27; clone_size: few; j_call: TRBJ2-5; cdr3_aa: CASSSSPGWAAETQYF; cdr3_nt: TGTGCCAGCAGCTCATCCCCCGGGTGGGCAGCAGAGACCCAGTACTTC
d_call: TRBD2; v_call: TRBV10-3; clone_size: few; j_call: TRBJ2-1; cdr3_aa: CAISELAEATPYNEQFF; cdr3_nt: TGTGCCATCAGTGAACTAGCGGAGGCCACCCCCTACAATGAGCAGTTCTTC
d_call: -; v_call: TRBV5-1; clone_size: few; j_call: TRBJ2-1; cdr3_aa: CASSLAEGGNEQFF; cdr3_nt: TGCGCCAGCAGCTTGGCCGAGGGAGGCAATGAGCAGTTCTTC
d_call: -; v_call: TRBV12-5; clone_size: -; j_call: TRBJ2-7; cdr3_aa: CASGLVMGTYEQYF; cdr3_nt: TGTGCTAGTGGTTTGGTAATGGGGACCTACGAGCAGTACTTC
d_call: -; v_call: TRBV12-3/TRBV12-4; clone_size: few; j_call: TRBJ1-1; cdr3_aa: CASSPLLNTEAFF; cdr3_nt: TGTGCCAGCAGTCCGCTGCTGAACACTGAAGCTTTCTTT
d_call: -; v_call: TRBV7-6; clone_size: -; j_call: TRBJ2-5; cdr3_aa: CASSALTRTSPGEQYF; cdr3_nt: TGTGCCAGCAGCGCACTCACACGGACAAGCCCTGGGGAGCAGTACTTC
d_call: -; v_call: TRBV20-1; clone_size: once; j_call: TRBJ2-7; cdr3_aa: CSARDEERQFYEQYF; cdr3_nt: TGCAGTGCTAGAGATGAGGAGCGCCAATTTTACGAGCAGTACTTC
d_call: TRBD1; v_call: TRBV11-2; clone_size: -; j_call: TRBJ2-5; cdr3_aa: CASGTGVQETQYF; cdr3_nt: TGTGCCAGCGGGACAGGGGTTCAAGAGACCCAGTACTTC
d_call: -; v_call: TRBV12-3/TRBV12-4; clone_size: -; j_call: TRBJ2-1; cdr3_aa: CASSLFRGNEQFF; cdr3_nt: TGTGCCAGCAGTTTGTTCAGGGGCAATGAGCAGTTCTTC
d_call: -; v_call: TRBV7-9; clone_size: -; j_call: TRBJ2-5; cdr3_aa: CASSQLLSTQYF; cdr3_nt: TGTGCCAGCAGCCAACTGTTGTCGACCCAGTACTTC
d_call: -; v_call: TRBV6-1; clone_size: -; j_call: TRBJ2-7; cdr3_aa: CASTLDTYDREQYF; cdr3_nt: TGTGCCAGCACTCTGGACACCTACGACCGGGAGCAGTACTTC
d_call: TRBD1; v_call: TRBV19; clone_size: -; j_call: TRBJ1-1; cdr3_aa: CASSMTGGVLNTEAFF; cdr3_nt: TGTGCCAGTAGTATGACAGGGGGCGTTTTGAACACTGAAGCTTTCTTT
d_call: -; v_call: TRBV12-3/TRBV12-4; clone_size: -; j_call: TRBJ1-2; cdr3_aa: CASSLAPGIYGYTF; cdr3_nt: TGTGCCAGCAGTTTGGCGCCGGGGATCTATGGCTACACCTTC
d_call: -; v_call: TRBV20-1; clone_size: -; j_call: TRBJ2-2; cdr3_aa: CSAKQGSGELFF; cdr3_nt: TGCAGTGCTAAACAGGGCTCCGGGGAGCTGTTTTTT
d_call: -; v_call: TRBV19; clone_size: -; j_call: TRBJ2-1; cdr3_aa: CASSANRRGSEQFF; cdr3_nt: TGTGCCAGTAGTGCGAACCGCAGGGGCAGTGAGCAGTTCTTC
d_call: TRBD2; v_call: TRBV7-9; clone_size: -; j_call: TRBJ2-3; cdr3_aa: CASTTSGGTDTQYF; cdr3_nt: TGTGCCAGCACGACTAGCGGGGGCACAGATACGCAGTATTTT
d_call: TRBD2; v_call: TRBV7-9; clone_size: -; j_call: TRBJ2-7; cdr3_aa: CASSPQLAGGAYEQYF; cdr3_nt: TGTGCCAGCAGCCCCCAACTAGCGGGGGGAGCCTACGAGCAGTACTTC
d_call: TRBD2; v_call: TRBV27; clone_size: -; j_call: TRBJ2-7; cdr3_aa: CASSLYGGAYEQYF; cdr3_nt: TGTGCCAGCAGTTTATACGGGGGGGCCTACGAGCAGTACTTC
d_call: TRBD1; v_call: TRBV6-5; clone_size: few; j_call: TRBJ2-3; cdr3_aa: CASSYLQGVIPDTQYF; cdr3_nt: TGTGCCAGCAGTTACCTCCAGGGGGTTATTCCCGATACGCAGTATTTT
d_call: -; v_call: TRBV15; clone_size: few; j_call: TRBJ1-1; cdr3_aa: CATSLGGNTEAFF; cdr3_nt: TGTGCCACCAGCCTTGGTGGGAACACTGAAGCTTTCTTT
d_call: -; v_call: TRBV3-1; clone_size: -; j_call: TRBJ2-4; cdr3_aa: CATRGGVGNIQYF; cdr3_nt: TGTGCCACTCGTGGGGGTGTGGGAAACATTCAGTACTTC
d_call: -; v_call: TRBV29-1; clone_size: few; j_call: TRBJ2-7; cdr3_aa: CSVEGANYEQYF; cdr3_nt: TGCAGCGTTGAAGGGGCAAACTACGAGCAGTACTTC
d_call: -; v_call: TRBV7-2; clone_size: -; j_call: TRBJ2-1; cdr3_aa: CASSARATAATSYNEQFF; cdr3_nt: TGTGCCAGCAGCGCGCGGGCTACAGCGGCGACCTCCTACAATGAGCAGTTCTTC
d_call: -; v_call: TRBV3-1; clone_size: few; j_call: TRBJ2-5; cdr3_aa: CASSHAPGEETQYF; cdr3_nt: TGTGCCAGCAGCCATGCCCCAGGGGAAGAGACCCAGTACTTC
d_call: -; v_call: TRBV7-2; clone_size: -; j_call: TRBJ1-1; cdr3_aa: CASSLVGFGDEAFF; cdr3_nt: TGTGCCAGCAGCTTAGTGGGTTTCGGGGATGAAGCTTTCTTT
d_call: -; v_call: TRBV4-3; clone_size: -; j_call: TRBJ1-2; cdr3_aa: CASSQDGSQNYGYTF; cdr3_nt: TGCGCCAGCAGCCAAGATGGCAGCCAGAACTATGGCTACACCTTC